These T cell receptor beta chains were read from a single sample in a study of shared clonotypes between healthy human individuals. TCRdb keeps only in-frame clones here, not all; method: immunoSEQ multiplex PCR. The sample yields some 200,000 clones, 80% to 95% seen once. Material for sequencing was naive CD4+ T cells sorted from blood. These receptors were taken from a woman aged 25-40 years in good health. CDR3s leave out the opening cysteine and the closing phenylalanine or tryptophan. Each record gives: J gene, V gene, CDR3 protein.

TRBJ1-2,TRBV10-3,AISDLADLDGYT
TRBJ1-3,TRBV27,ASSTSWGAVENTIY
TRBJ1-5,TRBV7-2,ASSLERRGGLGQPQH
TRBJ2-7,TRBV5-6,ASSFTNEQY
-,TRBV5-1,ASSLGRAGTYEQY
TRBJ1-1,TRBV28,ASSLGTEAF
TRBJ2-7,TRBV28,ASRFNPSYEQY
TRBJ2-5,TRBV28,ATRRWGLAGPETQY
TRBJ1-2,TRBV25-1,ASSVTDYGYT
TRBJ2-7,TRBV6-5,ASSATSRADYEQY
TRBJ2-7,TRBV19,ASKPGQGLPGEQH
TRBJ1-2,TRBV6-5,ASRRRGGSHYGYT
TRBJ1-5,TRBV28,ASSLWEMGSNQPQH
TRBJ2-1,TRBV28,ASSFTGDYNEQF
TRBJ1-2,TRBV27,ASRPGQLPYGYT
TRBJ1-5,TRBV7-2,ASSPNLWSNQPQH
TRBJ1-2,TRBV28,ASSPTGIYGYT
TRBJ2-7,TRBV2,ASSEGTVIYEQY
TRBJ2-7,TRBV9,ASSVGSVPYEQY
-,TRBV28,ASSPGGVSSYEQY
TRBJ2-7,TRBV6-1,ASSEGLAEIYEQY
TRBJ2-1,TRBV19,ASSTGLAGIFSYNEQF
-,TRBV18,ASSPGSDEQY
TRBJ1-1,TRBV9,ASSVGDLNTEAF
TRBJ2-3,TRBV27,ASSPAYSGLSTDTQY
TRBJ2-3,TRBV6-5,ASSFSGGTDTQY
TRBJ1-1,TRBV25-1,ASRAYLNTEAF
TRBJ2-7,TRBV28,ASTNAGAIYEQY
TRBJ2-7,TRBV18,ASSLIAGTTYEQY
TRBJ2-7,TRBV5-6,ASSSPGQGENEQY
TRBJ2-1,TRBV7-9,ASSFDALQYEQF
TRBJ1-1,TRBV6-5,ASSYGSGTGAEAF
-,TRBV7-9,ASSPPGTGAFYEQY
TRBJ1-2,TRBV5-4,ASSGTDYGYT
TRBJ2-7,TRBV2,ASRLRGVAYEQY
-,TRBV18,ASSQTGRAIYEQY
TRBJ1-5,TRBV6-5,ASSPMGLGNQPQH
TRBJ1-5,TRBV5-1,ASSLSTGVGQPQH
TRBJ2-7,TRBV28,ASRKGLAGDLYSYEQY
TRBJ2-2,TRBV19,ASSLPPGNTGELF
TRBJ2-7,TRBV4-1,ASSQAPPGMRAYEQY
TRBJ2-7,TRBV2,ASSAFSGSDY
TRBJ2-5,TRBV21-1,ASRSGREETQY
TRBJ2-7,TRBV28,ASSLFADYEQY
TRBJ1-4,TRBV27,ASSLYKNEKLF
TRBJ2-7,TRBV11-2,ASSSLREVGEQY
TRBJ2-7,TRBV5-1,ASSPLDSYEQY
TRBJ1-3,TRBV19,ASSSPGAGGFGNTIY
TRBJ1-1,TRBV6-6,ASSYSAGNTEAF
TRBJ2-3,TRBV19,ASSRGSVQDTQY
TRBJ2-3,TRBV27,ASSLSPYSTDTQY
TRBJ2-2,TRBV28,ASSFPSANTGELF
TRBJ2-3,TRBV10-2,ASRIGTSGRGDTQY
TRBJ1-4,TRBV6-5,ASSYTGRVYEKLF
TRBJ2-7,TRBV28,ASSFLGLATYEQY
TRBJ2-7,TRBV28,ASSWGYVGQSYEQY
TRBJ1-2,TRBV5-1,ASSLAEPYGYT
-,TRBV5-1,ASSGEYEQY
TRBJ2-2,TRBV7-9,ASSLVLAGSTANTGELF
TRBJ2-7,TRBV29-1,SVAGGSSYEQY